This TCR beta chain originates from a study of early T cells in non-severe SARS-CoV-2 infection. The overall study: Sequencing input comprised bulk RNA from unsorted whole blood; chain pairing was not available. Overall study results and limits: Matches to VDJdb favored anti-spike CD8 responses and missed private and CD4 specificities.

Researchers tagged individual cDNA molecules with unique molecular identifiers. TCRdb re-called the 5' RACE reads through MiXCR, storing one row per CDR3 protein. The data contain about 61,000 distinct CDR3 sequences, 10% to 14% of them seen just once; the ten biggest clones take up roughly 1.7%. In its sample, this clonotype was seen a few times. As yet, its antigen is unknown. The sequenced sample was whole blood. The sequence was collected from an adult who was a healthcare worker with PCR-confirmed SARS-CoV-2 infection or an uninfected control (not recorded which).

In nucleotides, the CDR3 is TGCGCCAGCAGCCCCGTAATAGGCTATGGCTACACCTTC. This gives the protein CASSPVIGYGYTF. The chain links TRBV5-1 to TRBJ1-2, with unresolved D. CDR1 is SGHRS, CDR2 YFSETQ, per germline. V gave up 4 bases and J gave up 4 bases, with 11 bases separating them. This CDR3 has 13 amino acids.